This T cell receptor (beta chain) was profiled in a study of a mutant IDH1 vaccine in newly diagnosed glioma. Study background: Of treated patients, approximately 62% were men and roughly 38% women, averaging around 44 years. Findings and limits, study-wide: It seemed that pseudoprogression was not linked to changes in the top peripheral T cell clonotypes.

Repertoires were generated with immunoSEQ multiplex PCR, while TCRdb's copy carries only in-frame clones and drops some. Seen here are about 32,000 clones, 81% observed once, and the top ten hold 15%. The V and J ends lost 3 bases and 1 base respectively, with 16 bases between them. CDR3 size: 17 residues. In germline, CDR1 is MGHRA, CDR2 YSYEKL. Details on this clone: The antigen is undetermined.

Time point noted: week 35, safety follow-up. The study gave 300 ug of mutant IDH1 20-mer peptide per vaccine dose, with topical imiquimod. Eight vaccine doses were administered to patients at weeks 1, 3, 5, 7, 11, 15, 19 and 23. Specimen: PBMCs, collected from a glioma patient whose treatment included an IDH1 peptide vaccine. The receptor's source is a man under 40 with glioma. This rearrangement joins TRBV4-1 to TRBJ1-5; maybe TRBD1 (6 bases). Here the CDR3 DNA reads TGCGCCAGCAGCCACATACAGGGCCTGTCGAGCAATCAGCCCCAGCATTTT. It yields the protein CASSHIQGLSSNQPQHF.